Listed below are T cell receptor beta chains from one sample, sequenced in a study of Graves' ophthalmopathy and Graves' hyperthyroidism. TCRdb used MiXCR to reprocess the multiplex PCR reads, holding one entry per CDR3 protein. This sample yields 650,000 to 900,000 distinct CDR3 sequences, of which approximately 40% are seen a single time; 44% belongs to the top ten. The sequencing sample was made of peripheral blood. These receptors all stem from an adult man with Graves' ophthalmopathy. Both conserved end residues are part of each CDR3. D genes are given only for firm matches. Size values are once, few and many counts, or a class for expanded clones, and some rows have none.

clone_size	v_call	d_call	j_call	cdr3_aa	cdr3_nt
-	TRBV7-9	-	TRBJ2-5	CASSDGFQETQYF	TGTGCCAGCAGCGACGGTTTCCAAGAGACCCAGTACTTC
-	TRBV29-1	-	TRBJ1-2	CSGGAIRDYGYTF	TGCAGCGGGGGGGCGATCCGGGACTATGGCTACACCTTC
-	TRBV14	TRBD1	TRBJ1-1	CASSRGTGGYTEAFF	TGTGCCAGCAGCCGAGGGACAGGGGGATACACTGAAGCTTTCTTT
-	TRBV19	TRBD1	TRBJ1-1	CASSADRGRAEAFF	TGTGCCAGTAGTGCAGACAGGGGTCGAGCTGAAGCTTTCTTT
few	TRBV7-9	TRBD1	TRBJ1-4	CASSLPRQGFDEKLFF	TGTGCCAGCAGCTTACCCAGACAGGGGTTCGATGAAAAACTGTTTTTT
many	TRBV7-9	TRBD1	TRBJ2-7	CASSDGGTGGDEQYF	TGTGCCAGCAGCGACGGAGGGACAGGGGGTGACGAGCAGTACTTC
many	TRBV20-1	TRBD1	TRBJ1-2	CSADDRGFGYTF	TGCAGTGCCGACGACAGGGGGTTCGGCTACACCTTC
-	TRBV9	TRBD1	TRBJ1-5	CASSVTDRVNQLQHF	TGTGCCAGCAGCGTCACGGACAGGGTAAATCAGCTCCAGCATTTT
-	TRBV9	TRBD2	TRBJ2-5	CASISGAEETQYF	TGTGCCAGCATTAGCGGGGCCGAAGAGACCCAGTACTTC
few	TRBV6-1	-	TRBJ1-6	CASRTQNNSPLHF	TGTGCCAGCAGAACGCAGAATAATTCACCCCTCCACTTT
many	TRBV2	-	TRBJ2-5	CASSERGAEVETQYF	TGTGCCAGCAGTGAGCGCGGGGCCGAGGTAGAGACCCAGTACTTC
-	TRBV7-2	TRBD1	TRBJ1-4	CTSSRGQGDEKLFF	TGTACCAGCAGCCGGGGACAGGGGGATGAAAAACTGTTTTTT
few	TRBV6-6	-	TRBJ2-7	CASRADARSYEQYF	TGTGCCAGCAGGGCAGACGCCCGGAGCTACGAGCAGTACTTC
-	TRBV5-1	-	TRBJ1-2	CATGYGYTF	TGCGCCACCGGGTATGGCTACACCTTC
-	TRBV20-1	-	TRBJ1-1	CSARSGAVASEAFF	TGCAGTGCTAGATCCGGGGCAGTGGCCAGTGAAGCTTTCTTT
-	TRBV10-3	-	TRBJ1-1	CASSELRYTEAFF	TGTGCCAGCAGTGAACTCCGGTACACTGAAGCTTTCTTT
-	TRBV15	-	TRBJ1-2	CATSSLTASLQYGYTF	TGTGCCACCAGCAGTTTAACGGCCAGTCTACAATATGGCTACACCTTC
few	TRBV2	-	TRBJ2-5	CASSEGALQETQYF	TGTGCCAGCAGTGAAGGAGCCCTCCAAGAGACCCAGTACTTC
many	TRBV7-6	-	TRBJ2-5	CASSSLLVETQYF	TGTGCCAGCAGCTCCTTGCTAGTCGAGACCCAGTACTTC
-	TRBV2	-	TRBJ1-5	CASSEGVSNSQPQHF	TGTGCCAGCAGTGAAGGTGTCAGTAACTCCCAGCCCCAGCATTTT
many	TRBV7-6	-	TRBJ2-5	CASSSSSLATQYF	TGTGCCAGCAGCTCCTCCTCTCTCGCGACCCAGTACTTC
-	TRBV11-1	-	TRBJ1-1	CASSLGLGTEVFF	TGTGCCAGCAGCTTAGGGCTGGGTACTGAAGTTTTCTTT
many	TRBV29-1	-	TRBJ2-7	CSVARGQSAFVEQYF	TGCAGCGTCGCCCGGGGGCAATCGGCGTTTGTCGAGCAGTACTTC
few	TRBV15	TRBD1	TRBJ1-5	CATSRGQGNQPQHF	TGTGCCACCAGCAGGGGACAGGGCAATCAGCCCCAGCATTTT
few	TRBV7-2	-	TRBJ2-7	CASSLVKRDEQYF	TGTGCCAGCAGCTTAGTAAAGAGGGACGAGCAGTACTTC
-	TRBV20-1	TRBD1	TRBJ1-1	CSAREQGAFEAFF	TGCAGTGCTAGAGAGCAGGGGGCGTTTGAAGCTTTCTTT
few	TRBV2	-	TRBJ2-5	CASSKNARVGETQYF	TGTGCCAGCAGTAAAAACGCCAGGGTTGGGGAGACCCAGTACTTC
many	TRBV29-1	-	TRBJ2-5	CSGFGSQETQYF	TGCAGCGGATTTGGGTCCCAAGAGACCCAGTACTTC
-	TRBV19	TRBD2	TRBJ2-5	CASSIRGLAGGETQYF	TGTGCCAGTAGTATTAGGGGATTAGCGGGAGGAGAGACCCAGTACTTC
-	TRBV25-1	TRBD1	TRBJ1-4	CASSLGAQGAGKLFF	TGTGCCAGCAGTTTAGGGGCACAGGGGGCAGGAAAACTGTTTTTT
-	TRBV7-9	-	TRBJ1-1	CASSLRGTLNTEAFF	TGTGCCAGCAGCTTACGGGGGACATTGAACACTGAAGCTTTCTTT
-	TRBV29-1	-	TRBJ2-3	CSVEPQSDTQYF	TGCAGCGTTGAGCCCCAGTCAGATACGCAGTATTTT
few	TRBV7-2	TRBD1	TRBJ1-5	CASSHAGQGGNQPQHF	TGTGCCAGCAGCCACGCCGGACAGGGAGGCAATCAGCCCCAGCATTTT
many	TRBV7-9	-	TRBJ1-1	CASSGQKKTEAFF	TGTGCCAGCTCAGGACAGAAAAAGACTGAAGCTTTCTTT
-	TRBV12-3/TRBV12-4	TRBD1	TRBJ2-7	CASRTTGVTEQYF	TGTGCCAGCAGAACGACAGGGGTCACCGAGCAGTACTTC
few	TRBV5-8	-	TRBJ1-2	CASSRGSQGRNYGYTF	TGTGCCAGCAGCAGGGGGTCGCAGGGGCGGAACTATGGCTACACCTTC
many	TRBV19	-	TRBJ1-5	CASSSSGRGQPQHF	TGTGCCAGTAGTTCCTCAGGGCGAGGACAGCCCCAGCATTTT
-	TRBV5-1	TRBD2	TRBJ2-1	CASSLKGIVREGLSNEQFF	TGCGCCAGCAGCTTGAAAGGAATCGTCCGGGAGGGCCTTAGCAATGAGCAGTTCTTC
-	TRBV20-1	TRBD1	TRBJ2-7	CSASDPGTAAYEQYF	TGCAGTGCTAGCGACCCCGGGACAGCTGCCTACGAGCAGTACTTC
-	TRBV10-3	-	TRBJ2-5	CASSPPGSGTQYF	TGTGCCAGCAGCCCCCCGGGTAGTGGGACCCAGTACTTC
-	TRBV11-2	-	TRBJ1-4	CASSLVGTNNNEKLFF	TGTGCCAGCAGCTTAGTCGGTACAAATAATAATGAAAAACTGTTTTTT